These 3 T cell receptor beta chains share one sample of origin, sequenced in a study of beta chain features in type 1 diabetes. Sequenced material consisted of expressed TCRB transcripts (all of the isolated RNA was reverse transcribed). The data were produced by immunoSEQ multiplex PCR, yet TCRdb's version contains in-frame clones alone and is incomplete. Altogether a few hundred thousand clones are present, around 12% being singletons, with the ten largest covering 0.017%. Sequenced material: naive CD4+ T cells from blood. The receptors were sampled from a man aged 18 to 29 in good health.

J is TRBJ1-1 and V is TRBV14; 7 bases agree with TRBD1. The V gene's germline CDR1 is SGHDN and CDR2 FVKESK. Trimming at V came to 2 bases and at J to 8 bases, leaving 8 bases not matched to a gene. The CDR3 runs to 14 residues. The chain's CDR3 is CASSQTRGRVEAFF. In nucleotides, the CDR3 is TGTGCCAGCAGCCAAACCAGGGGGAGAGTCGAAGCTTTCTTT.

The table lists this clone with a few counts. The CDR3 spells CASLREVNEKLFF. CDR3 nucleotides: TGTGCCAGCCTCAGGGAGGTGAATGAAAAACTGTTTTTT. The chain has TRBV18 and TRBJ1-4; tentative D call: TRBD1 (5 bases). Germline lookup yields CDR1 KGHSH and CDR2 LQKENI. The CDR3 covers 13 residues. Trimming pared 8 bases from V and 5 bases from J, leaving 12 bases between.

The sample holds a few counts of this clone. This CDR3 reads CASSPRDSSYEQYF. The CDR3 coding sequence is TGTGCCAGCAGTCCCCGGGACAGCAGCTACGAGCAGTACTTC. This chain uses TRBV5-4 with TRBJ2-7; 7 bases line up with TRBD1. There are 14 residues in the CDR3. Losses at the gene ends were 5 bases for V and 3 bases for J; bases not matched to a gene: 8. Germline lookup yields CDR1 SGHNT and CDR2 YYREEE (reference sequence).